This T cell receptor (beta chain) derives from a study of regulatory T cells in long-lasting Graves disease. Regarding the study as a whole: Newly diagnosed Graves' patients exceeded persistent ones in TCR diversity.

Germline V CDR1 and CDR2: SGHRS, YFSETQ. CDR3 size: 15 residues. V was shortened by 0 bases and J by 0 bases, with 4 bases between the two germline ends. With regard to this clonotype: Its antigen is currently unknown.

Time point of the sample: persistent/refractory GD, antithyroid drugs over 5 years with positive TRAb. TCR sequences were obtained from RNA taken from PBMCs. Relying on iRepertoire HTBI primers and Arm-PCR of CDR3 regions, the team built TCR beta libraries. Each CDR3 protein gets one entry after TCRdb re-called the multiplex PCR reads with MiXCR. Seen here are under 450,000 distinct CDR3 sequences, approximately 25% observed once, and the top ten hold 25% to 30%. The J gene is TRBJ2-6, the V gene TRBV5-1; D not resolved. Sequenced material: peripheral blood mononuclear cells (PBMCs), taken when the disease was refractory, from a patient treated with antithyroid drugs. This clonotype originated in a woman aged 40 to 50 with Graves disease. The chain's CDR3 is CASSLAASGANVLTF. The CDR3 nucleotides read TGCGCCAGCAGCTTGGCCGCCTCTGGGGCCAACGTCCTGACTTTC.